The 31 T cell receptor beta chains given below trace back to one sample, sequenced in a study of control samples from healthy donors and cancer patients. Clones were read by immunoSEQ multiplex PCR, and TCRdb kept only the in-frame ones, dropping some. This table has roughly 130,000 clones, approximately 94% appearing once. The sequenced material came from blood. These receptor sequences come from a man younger than 45 in good health.

The CDR3 region has the DNA TGTGCCAGTAGTATCACAGGGTTTGGCCTTTACGAGCAGTACTTC. As protein: CASSITGFGLYEQYF. The rearrangement uses TRBV19 and TRBJ2-7; possible D gene TRBD1, 6 bases. The CDR3 is made up of 15 amino acids. CDR1 and CDR2 from the germline V gene are LNHDA and SQIVND (reference sequence). Trimming removed 3 bases at V and 4 bases at J, with 16 bases between.

The chain joins TRBV3-1 (or the pseudogene TRBV3-2) to TRBJ1-1; D gene uncertain. Germline CDR1 and CDR2: LGHDT and YNNKEL (reference sequence). The CDR3 has 14 residues. Trimming cost V 2 bases and J 6 bases, with 13 bases left between them. The chain's CDR3 is CASSQRLGSPEAFF. CDR3 nucleotides: TGTGCCAGCAGCCAAAGGTTGGGCAGTCCTGAAGCTTTCTTT.

The genes are TRBV19 and TRBJ2-2, with D uncertain. There are 16 residues in the CDR3. V was shortened by 3 bases and J by 6 bases, with 17 bases between the two germline ends. Germline V gene sequence: CDR1 LNHDA, CDR2 SQIVND (reference sequence). CDR3 in DNA: TGTGCCAGTAGTATTCGTAAGGGTTCCAACGCCGGGGAGCTGTTTTTT. Protein sequence: CASSIRKGSNAGELFF. The complete variable domain, with remaining parts taken from reference TRBV19 and TRBJ2-2, reads DGGITQSPKYLFRKEGQNVTLSCEQNLNHDAMYWYRQDPGQGLRLIYYSQIVNDFQKGDIAEGYSVSREKKESFPLTVTSAQKNPTAFYLCASSIRKGSNAGELFFGEGSRLTVL.

This clone was counted between two and nine times. The chain has TRBV7-9 and TRBJ2-2; 7 bases fit TRBD1. Looked up from germline, CDR1 is SEHNR and CDR2 is FQNEAQ (reference sequence). The CDR3 has 16 amino acids. The ends lost 5 bases at V and 5 bases at J; junction bases unmatched: 11. CDR3 loop: CASSPPRTGGTGELFF. The CDR3 nucleotides are TGTGCCAGCAGCCCACCGAGGACAGGTGGGACCGGGGAGCTGTTTTTT.

The V gene is TRBV4-2, the J gene TRBJ2-7; TRBD2 aligns across 12 bases. This CDR3 region has 16 residues. Germline V gene sequence: CDR1 LGHNA, CDR2 YNFKEQ. The V gene end was trimmed by 2 bases and the J gene end by 4 bases; junction bases not matched to a gene: 6. In DNA, the CDR3 is TGTGCCAGCAGCCAACCTCTAGCGGGGGGGCTATACGAGCAGTACTTC. This translates into CASSQPLAGGLYEQYF.

This rearrangement joins TRBV5-5 to TRBJ1-1; D gene unclear. This CDR3 has 11 residues. Trimming took off 4 bases at V and 1 base at J, with 2 bases between the two ends. Germline loops: CDR1 SGHKS, CDR2 YYEKEE (reference sequence). The CDR3 DNA sequence: TGTGCCAGCAGCCCGAACACTGAAGCTTTCTTT. As protein: CASSPNTEAFF. The whole variable domain, filled in from reference TRBV5-5 and TRBJ1-1, reads DAGVTQSPTHLIKTRGQQVTLRCSPISGHKSVSWYQQVLGQGPQFIFQYYEKEERGRGNFPDRFSARQFPNYSSELNVNALLLGDSALYLCASSPNTEAFFGQGTRLTVV.

The J gene is TRBJ1-1, the V gene TRBV6-7; D possibly corresponds to TRBD1 (6 bases). TRBV6-7 carries the ORF label, with uncertain function. The CDR3 consists of 18 residues. The V gene lost 2 bases and the J gene lost 1 base, with 20 bases spanning the gap. CDR3 nucleotides: TGTGCCAGCAGTTACCCCCACCGGTCAGGGGAGGGGAACACTGAAGCTTTCTTT. Protein sequence: CASSYPHRSGEGNTEAFF.

The chain links TRBV7-2 to TRBJ2-5; 8 bases align to TRBD1. J gave up 3 bases and V 5 bases, and 2 bases lay outside the gene matches. The CDR3 length is 13 residues. Per the germline V gene, CDR1 is SGHTA and CDR2 is FQGNSA. CDR3 region: CASSMTGEETQYF. The CDR3 DNA reads as TGTGCCAGCAGCATGACAGGGGAAGAGACCCAGTACTTC. Supplemented by reference TRBV7-2 and TRBJ2-5, the full variable domain reads GAGVSQSPSNKVTEKGKDVELRCDPISGHTALYWYRQSLGQGLEFLIYFQGNSAPDKSGLPSDRFSAERTGGSVSTLTIQRTQQEDSAVYLCASSMTGEETQYFGPGTRLLVL.

This chain connects TRBV30 to TRBJ2-5; 8 nucleotides line up with TRBD2. This CDR3 region has 15 residues. Germline loops: CDR1 GTSNPN, CDR2 SVGIG (reference sequence). After removal of 8 bases from V and 5 bases from J, the junction contained 16 bases not matched to a gene. For the CDR3, the DNA is TGTGCCGGGGGATGGTGGGCGGGGGGCAGGGAGACCCAGTACTTC. This sequence encodes CAGGWWAGGRETQYF.

J is TRBJ1-1 and V is TRBV29-1; D possibly corresponds to TRBD1 (6 bases). CDR3 length equals 13 residues. V lost 6 bases and J lost 5, with 16 bases in between. Germline V CDR1 and CDR2: SQVTM, ANQGSEA. CDR3 sequence (DNA): TGCAGCGTCCTTCGGGGGCGCGAAACTGAAGCTTTCTTT. Protein: CSVLRGRETEAFF.

V and J are TRBV6-5 and TRBJ1-4; D unclear. Trimming removed 7 bases at V and 4 bases at J, with 10 bases between. The CDR3 is 13 residues long. The germline gives CDR1 MNHEY, CDR2 SVGAGI. Here the CDR3 reads CASTHAGNEKLFF. The CDR3 DNA reads as TGTGCCAGCACCCACGCCGGTAATGAAAAACTGTTTTTT.

J is TRBJ2-5 and V is TRBV2; 10 positions match TRBD1. This CDR3 comprises 15 residues. V lost 5 bases to trimming and J lost 3 bases; unmatched junction nucleotides: 6. Germline V lookup: CDR1 SNHLY, CDR2 FYNNEI. For the CDR3, the DNA is TGTGCCAGCAGTCAAGGACAGGGGGTGAAAGAGACCCAGTACTTC. Translation gives CASSQGQGVKETQYF.

This chain uses TRBV13 with TRBJ2-7; D gene uncertain. Trimming removed 5 bases at V and 4 bases at J, with 12 bases between. In germline, CDR1 is PRHDT, CDR2 FYEKMQ (reference sequence). The CDR3 has 13 residues. As DNA, the CDR3 is TGTGCCAGCAGCCCCGGCATTGGGTACGAGCAGTACTTC. The encoded protein is CASSPGIGYEQYF.

This clone was found once. The chain links TRBV30 to TRBJ2-2, with D maybe TRBD1 (6 bases). CDR3 length: 12 residues. The ends were cut back, 4 bases at V and 5 bases at J, with 8 bases in the middle. The germline gives CDR1 GTSNPN, CDR2 SVGIG (reference sequence). The CDR3 is CAWMGATGELFF. Here the CDR3 DNA reads TGTGCCTGGATGGGGGCGACCGGGGAGCTGTTTTTT.

The chain is built from TRBV4-2 and TRBJ1-4; TRBD1 is a possible D gene (5 bases). Germline CDR1 reads LGHNA; CDR2 reads YNFKEQ. With 5 bases removed from V and 0 bases from J, the gap between germline ends came to 10 bases. The CDR3 covers 15 residues. The CDR3 DNA reads as TGTGCCAGCAGCGGTAAGACAGCAACTAATGAAAAACTGTTTTTT. This sequence encodes CASSGKTATNEKLFF.

V usage is TRBV5-6 and J usage is TRBJ2-7; D uncertain. The germline V gene encodes CDR1 SGHDT and CDR2 YYEEEE. The CDR3 is 12 residues long. The germline V and J ends were trimmed by 2 bases and 3 bases, with 6 bases remaining between them. The CDR3 DNA reads as TGTGCCAGCAGCTTAGGCGGCTACGAGCAGTACTTC. Residues: CASSLGGYEQYF.

Of note for this clone: A read error may produce the germline difference seen at one junction end. This chain joins TRBV6-5 and TRBJ2-5; no reliable D call. CDR3 size: 14 residues. Germline values: CDR1 MNHEY, CDR2 SVGAGI. The CDR3 loop is CASSNSFAQETQYF. For the CDR3, the DNA is TGTGCCAGCAGTAACTCGTTTGCCCAAGAGACCCAGTACTTC.

This rearrangement joins TRBV5-1 to TRBJ2-2; 9 bases map to TRBD1. The CDR3 runs to 17 residues. Per germline, CDR1 SGHRS and CDR2 YFSETQ. V was clipped by 5 bases and J by 1 base; unmatched bases: 9. Written as DNA, the CDR3 is TGCGCCAGCAGTTGGGGCCCGGACAGGGGGAACACCGGGGAGCTGTTTTTT. Translating it yields CASSWGPDRGNTGELFF.

This chain uses TRBV5-4 with TRBJ2-7; 9 bases map to TRBD1. Losses at the gene ends were 4 bases for V and 4 bases for J; bases not matched to a gene: 15. The CDR3 loop spans 17 amino acids. CDR1 is SGHNT, CDR2 YYREEE, per germline (reference sequence). The CDR3, as DNA: TGTGCCAGCAGCCCCGCATTGGGGACAGGGTCTTCTTACGAGCAGTACTTC. Protein sequence: CASSPALGTGSSYEQYF. Together with reference TRBV5-4 and TRBJ2-7, the CDR3 gives the full variable domain: ETGVTQSPTHLIKTRGQQVTLRCSSQSGHNTVSWYQQALGQGPQFIFQYYREEENGRGNFPPRFSGLQFPNYSSELNVNALELDDSALYLCASSPALGTGSSYEQYFGPGTRLTVT.

This CDR3 is CASSLLMKGETQYF. The CDR3 coding sequence is TGTGCCAGCTCACTTCTAATGAAAGGAGAGACCCAGTACTTC. The rearrangement links TRBV18 to TRBJ2-5, with no clear D. Looked up from germline, CDR1 is KGHSH and CDR2 is LQKENI. CDR3 length: 14 amino acids. With 4 bases removed from V and 4 bases from J, the gap between germline ends came to 13 bases.

This chain connects TRBV6-5 to TRBJ1-2; 7 nucleotides align to TRBD1. From germline, CDR1 is MNHEY and CDR2 SVGAGI. The CDR3 has 13 residues. J was trimmed by 2 bases and V by 7 bases; bases with no gene match: 4. The CDR3 spells CASKGASNYGYTF. The CDR3 nucleotides read TGTGCCAGCAAGGGGGCTTCGAACTATGGCTACACCTTC.

The chain carries TRBV6-2 or TRBV6-3 and TRBJ1-6, with 8 bases fitting TRBD1. There are 15 residues in the CDR3. J lost 8 bases, V lost 6 bases, and 9 bases had no gene match. Germline values: CDR1 MNHEY, CDR2 SVGEGT. CDR3 nucleotide sequence: TGTGCCAGCAGCATGAGCCCGGACAGGGATTCACCCCTCCACTTT. The encoded protein is CASSMSPDRDSPLHF.

The chain joins TRBV3-1 (or the pseudogene TRBV3-2) to TRBJ1-1, with 7 bases fitting TRBD1. V dropped 4 bases and J dropped 1; count of bases not matched to a gene: 6. Germline V CDR1 and CDR2: LGHDT, YNNKEL (reference sequence). The length of the CDR3 is 15 residues. CDR3 nucleotides: TGTGCCAGCAGCCCGTTGGGACAGCCGAACACTGAAGCTTTCTTT. As protein: CASSPLGQPNTEAFF.

The CDR3 DNA is TGTGCCAGTAGTACCACCCCTTCGGGGGACCCCGAGTATTTT. Translated, it gives CASSTTPSGDPEYF. This rearrangement joins TRBV19 to TRBJ2-3; perhaps TRBD2 as D (6 bases). The CDR3 spans 14 residues. The germline V gene encodes CDR1 LNHDA and CDR2 SQIVND (reference sequence). V shed 4 bases and J shed 13 bases, with 21 bases lying between them.

This clone showed up just a few times. The chain employs TRBV30 and TRBJ1-6, with a tentative D call TRBD1 (6 bases). Germline V gives CDR1 GTSNPN, CDR2 SVGIG (reference sequence). The V and J ends lost 7 bases and 9 bases respectively, with 31 bases between them. The CDR3 is 18 residues long. CDR3: CAYRKGVRGGAGGSPLHF. The DNA for the CDR3 is TGTGCCTATCGGAAGGGAGTTCGGGGGGGCGCCGGGGGTTCACCCCTCCACTTT.

In this sample, this clone turned up once. CDR3 nucleotide sequence: TGTGCCAGCAGCTTAGCGGGGGGGAGCACCGGGGAGCTGTTTTTT. Its translation is CASSLAGGSTGELFF. This chain connects TRBV7-9 to TRBJ2-2, with 7 bases aligning to TRBD2. V shed 0 bases and J 4 bases; nucleotides not matched to a gene: 2. The V gene's germline CDR1 is SEHNR and CDR2 FQNEAQ (reference sequence). The CDR3 has 15 amino acids. Variable domain in full (rest from reference TRBV7-9 and TRBJ2-2): DTGVSQNPRHKITKRGQNVTFRCDPISEHNRLYWYRQTLGQGPEFLTYFQNEAQLEKSRLLSDRFSAERPKGSFSTLEIQRTEQGDSAMYLCASSLAGGSTGELFFGEGSRLTVL.

This clone was observed a single time. The V call is TRBV30, the J call TRBJ1-3; D is unclear. The CDR3 has 13 amino acids. Trimming stripped 2 bases from V and 4 bases from J, with 9 bases between. Looked up from germline, CDR1 is GTSNPN and CDR2 is SVGIG (reference sequence). CDR3 in DNA: TGTGCCTGGAGTCGGGGATACGGAAACACCATATATTTT. This encodes CAWSRGYGNTIYF.

CDR3 in DNA: TGTGCCAGCACACGGGGGCCGGGAGAGACCCAGTACTTC. Translating gives CASTRGPGETQYF. The rearrangement joins TRBV27 to TRBJ2-5; D may match TRBD1 or TRBD2 (6 bases each). V was pared by 7 bases and J by 4 bases, with 13 bases between. Germline V gene lookup returns CDR1 MNHEY and CDR2 SMNVEV (reference sequence). The CDR3 runs 13 residues.

In DNA form, the CDR3 reads TGTGCCAGTAGCGGGGGGACCCGCCGCACAGATACGCAGTATTTT. Protein: CASSGGTRRTDTQYF. The V call is TRBV19, the J call TRBJ2-3, with 7 bases aligning to TRBD2. J was trimmed by 1 base and V by 6 bases; bases with no gene match: 7. The CDR3 is 15 amino acids. Germline CDR1 reads LNHDA; CDR2 reads SQIVND (reference sequence).

The genes are TRBV7-2 and TRBJ2-7, with 7 bases lining up with TRBD1. This CDR3 contains 12 residues. Germline values: CDR1 SGHTA, CDR2 FQGNSA. V gave up 7 bases and J gave up 6 bases; unmatched junction bases: 6. CDR3 sequence (DNA): TGTGCCAGCAAAACGGGACAGCGCGAGCAGTACTTC. Translating gives CASKTGQREQYF. The full variable domain, with the rest looked up from reference TRBV7-2 and TRBJ2-7, is GAGVSQSPSNKVTEKGKDVELRCDPISGHTALYWYRQSLGQGLEFLIYFQGNSAPDKSGLPSDRFSAERTGGSVSTLTIQRTQQEDSAVYLCASKTGQREQYFGPGTRLTVT.

The V gene is TRBV5-6, the J gene TRBJ1-5; D uncertain. Germline-derived CDR1 and CDR2 are SGHDT and YYEEEE. The V and J ends lost 2 bases and 0 bases respectively, with 9 bases between them. This CDR3 region has 15 residues. The DNA of the CDR3 is TGTGCCAGCAGCTTCGGGCCAGATAGCAATCAGCCCCAGCATTTT. Its translation is CASSFGPDSNQPQHF. Full variable domain (remainder filled in from reference TRBV5-6 and TRBJ1-5): DAGVTQSPTHLIKTRGQQVTLRCSPKSGHDTVSWYQQALGQGPQFIFQYYEEEERQRGNFPDRFSGHQFPNYSSELNVNALLLGDSALYLCASSFGPDSNQPQHFGDGTRLSIL.